Listed below are T cell receptor beta chains from one sample, sequenced in a study of blood T cell repertoires in COVID-19. Sequenced by immunoSEQ multiplex PCR; TCRdb stores in-frame clones only, minus some. The data contain approximately 200,000 clones, 70% to 90% of them seen just once; the ten biggest clones take up 11%. Input material: PBMCs or T cells enriched from blood (not recorded which). These receptors were collected from a young man who had recovered from COVID-19. Each CDR3 is given with its conserved first and last residue. The D gene is left open where the match is weak. A clone size is listed for some rows: how often the clone was seen (once, few, many), or a class if it is expanded.

length,J,D,size,V,DNA,CDR3
14,TRBJ2-1,NA,NA,TRBV28,TGTGCCAGCTTACCCCCTAGCTCCTACAATGAGCAGTTCTTC,CASLPPSSYNEQFF
19,TRBJ2-1,TRBD1,once,TRBV5-4,TGTGCCAGCAGCTTTTTTATATGGACAGGGCGGGTGTACTACAATGAGCAGTTCTTC,CASSFFIWTGRVYYNEQFF
14,TRBJ2-7,TRBD1,NA,TRBV11-1,TGTGCCAGCAGCTCCTTGACAGGGGCCTACGAGCAGTACTTC,CASSSLTGAYEQYF
13,TRBJ1-1,NA,NA,TRBV6-5,TGTGCCAGCACTCGACAGATGAACACTGAAGCTTTCTTT,CASTRQMNTEAFF
14,TRBJ1-1,NA,NA,TRBV6-5,TGTGCCAGCAGTTACTCGATGTGGAGCGCTGAAGCTTTCTTT,CASSYSMWSAEAFF
17,TRBJ1-6,NA,NA,TRBV7-2,TGTGCCAGCAGCTCAGGACAGTTTTTCTCCTATAATTCACCCCTCCACTTT,CASSSGQFFSYNSPLHF
12,TRBJ1-5,NA,NA,TRBV28,TGTGCCAGCAGTATATTATATCAGCCCCAGCATTTT,CASSILYQPQHF
16,TRBJ2-2,TRBD2,NA,TRBV7-9,TGTGCCAGCAGCGCAGCGGCTAGCGGGAGGGCCAAGGAGCTGTTTTTT,CASSAAASGRAKELFF
15,TRBJ2-1,NA,NA,TRBV20-1,TGCAGTGCTAGTCCTGTCCTGAGCTCCTACAATGAGCAGTTCTTC,CSASPVLSSYNEQFF
16,TRBJ1-2,NA,once,TRBV3-1/TRBV3-2,TGTGCCAGCAGCCAATTCTTGGGCTCCGATAACTATGGCTACACCTTC,CASSQFLGSDNYGYTF
13,TRBJ2-1,NA,NA,TRBV11-2,TGTGCCAGCAGCTTAGATCGAAGCCATGAGCAGTTCTTC,CASSLDRSHEQFF
16,TRBJ2-3,TRBD2,NA,TRBV30,TGTGCCTGGAGCCTACTTAGCGGGACCGCCACAGATACGCAGTATTTT,CAWSLLSGTATDTQYF
17,TRBJ2-3,TRBD2,NA,TRBV7-8,TGTGCCAGCAGCTTAGGTAATAGCGGGAGGATCACAGATACGCAGTATTTT,CASSLGNSGRITDTQYF
15,TRBJ1-4,TRBD1,NA,TRBV25-1,TGTGCCAGCAGTCCTATTGGACAGGGGTTGGAAAAACTGTTTTTT,CASSPIGQGLEKLFF
18,TRBJ2-3,TRBD2,NA,TRBV27,TGTGCCAGCAGCACTTACCCGGGACTAGCGGGAGTTTTAGATACGCAGTATTTT,CASSTYPGLAGVLDTQYF
16,TRBJ2-7,TRBD1,NA,TRBV19,TGTGCCAGTAGTAGATACCGGGACAGGAATACCTACGAGCAGTACTTC,CASSRYRDRNTYEQYF
15,TRBJ1-3,TRBD1,NA,TRBV3-1/TRBV3-2,TGTGCCAGCAGCCAACGGACAGGGATCGGAAACACCATATATTTT,CASSQRTGIGNTIYF
12,TRBJ1-2,NA,NA,TRBV2,TGTGCCAGCAGTGTTTCCCGGGAGTCAGCGACCTTC,CASSVSRESATF
16,TRBJ1-2,NA,NA,TRBV9,TGTGCCAGCAGCCTCCTAGAGCTGGGGGCGAGGAGTGGCTACACCTTC,CASSLLELGARSGYTF
12,TRBJ1-2,NA,NA,TRBV3-1/TRBV3-2,TGTGCCAGCAGCCAAGATAGAAATCGCTACACCTTC,CASSQDRNRYTF
15,TRBJ1-1,NA,NA,TRBV18,TGTGCCAGCTCACCAGCGTCTGGAGGTGGGACTGAAGCTTTCTTT,CASSPASGGGTEAFF
13,TRBJ1-2,NA,NA,TRBV19,TGTGCCAGTAGGTCCAGTATTTACTATGGCTACACCTTC,CASRSSIYYGYTF
18,TRBJ2-5,TRBD2,NA,TRBV5-8,TGTGCCAGCAGCTTGGGACCCGGGACTAGCGGGGGGGCAGAGACCCAGTACTTC,CASSLGPGTSGGAETQYF
14,TRBJ1-1,NA,NA,TRBV9,TGTGCCAGCAGCGTAGACAGGGTGAACACTGAAGCTTTCTTT,CASSVDRVNTEAFF
12,TRBJ2-1,TRBD1,once,TRBV5-4,TGTGCCAGCAGCCAGGGGGACAATGAGCAGTTCTTC,CASSQGDNEQFF
14,TRBJ2-7,NA,NA,TRBV30,TGTGCCTGGAGGCCGTGGGGGCCAATATTTGAGCAGTACTTC,CAWRPWGPIFEQYF
15,TRBJ1-2,NA,NA,TRBV28,TGTGCCAGCAGGACCGACGACAGGCCTAACTATGGCTACACCTTC,CASRTDDRPNYGYTF
14,TRBJ1-1,NA,NA,TRBV4-1,TGCGCCAGCAGCCAAGATTGGAGAGGGACTTTAGCTTTCTTT,CASSQDWRGTLAFF
15,TRBJ2-2,TRBD2,NA,TRBV11-2,TGTGCCAGCAGCCTTGGGCTAGCGGCGACCGGGGAGCTGTTTTTT,CASSLGLAATGELFF
13,TRBJ1-6,NA,NA,TRBV7-3,TGTGCCAGCAGCCGGGGAGGGAATTCACCCCTCCACTTT,CASSRGGNSPLHF
15,TRBJ1-2,TRBD1,NA,TRBV19,TGTGCCAGTAGTACCCGGGACAGGCGGGACTATGGCTACACCTTC,CASSTRDRRDYGYTF
16,TRBJ2-2,TRBD2,NA,TRBV28,TGTGCCAGCAGGTCATCCGGGACTAGTCCCCCCGGGGAGCTGTTTTTT,CASRSSGTSPPGELFF
11,TRBJ1-6,NA,NA,TRBV19,TGTGCCAGTAGCTCGTCTTCACCCCTCCACTTT,CASSSSSPLHF
15,TRBJ1-1,NA,once,TRBV4-3,TGCGCCAGCAGCCTTCAACAGGGAGTGAACACTGAAGCTTTCTTT,CASSLQQGVNTEAFF
16,TRBJ1-5,NA,NA,TRBV28,TGTGCCAGCAGTTTAGAGCTAAAGAGCCAATCTCAGCCCCAGCATTTT,CASSLELKSQSQPQHF
13,TRBJ2-7,NA,NA,TRBV5-4,TGTGCCAGCAGCCAGGGTCCTTCCTACGAGCAGTACTTC,CASSQGPSYEQYF
16,TRBJ2-1,TRBD2,NA,TRBV5-4,TGTGCCAGCAGCTTAATAGCGGGAATTGTTGTCGGGGAGCAGTTCTTC,CASSLIAGIVVGEQFF
12,TRBJ2-2,NA,few,TRBV10-1,TGCGCCAGTAACAGCAACACCGGGGAGCTGTTTTTT,CASNSNTGELFF
17,TRBJ2-6,NA,NA,TRBV29-1,TGCAGCGTCCTGGGACAGAGGGGGGAAAGTGGGGCCAACGTCCTGACTTTC,CSVLGQRGESGANVLTF
15,TRBJ2-2,NA,once,TRBV2,TGTGCCAGCAGTGCAGGGAGGGGGGCACCCGGGGAGCTGTTTTTT,CASSAGRGAPGELFF
14,TRBJ1-3,NA,NA,TRBV10-3,TGTGCCATCAGCGGGGTCCAAAACGGAAACACCATATATTTT,CAISGVQNGNTIYF
13,TRBJ1-4,NA,NA,TRBV6-5,TGTGCCAGCAGCCCGACACTGGGGAGTAGACTGTTTTTT,CASSPTLGSRLFF
17,TRBJ2-1,NA,NA,TRBV11-2,TGTGCCAGCAGCTTAGTAGCGGCGAGAGGGGTCTACAATGAGCAGTTCTTC,CASSLVAARGVYNEQFF
13,TRBJ2-3,NA,NA,TRBV2,TGTGCCAGCAGTGAGTCGGGGGTAGAAACGCAGTATTTT,CASSESGVETQYF
15,TRBJ2-5,NA,NA,TRBV7-3,TGTGCCAGCAGCTTCGGTCGGACATTCCGAGAGACCCAGTACTTC,CASSFGRTFRETQYF
17,TRBJ2-3,TRBD2,NA,TRBV4-2,TGTGCCAGCAGCCAAGATCAGACTAGCGGGAGTTATGATACGCAGTATTTT,CASSQDQTSGSYDTQYF
11,TRBJ1-1,NA,NA,TRBV29-1,TGCAGCGTTGTAGTACCTTCTGAAGCTTTCTTT,CSVVVPSEAFF
16,TRBJ2-7,TRBD2,few,TRBV5-1,TGCGCCAGCAGCTCGGGACCAAGCGGGAGCTCCTACGAGCAGTACTTC,CASSSGPSGSSYEQYF
17,TRBJ2-5,TRBD1,NA,TRBV3-1/TRBV3-2,TGTGCCAGCAGCCAGGTCCCGGGACAGGCCTTCCAAGAGACCCAGTACTTC,CASSQVPGQAFQETQYF
13,TRBJ2-2,NA,NA,TRBV7-2,TGTGCCAGCAGCTTACCGTGGAGCGGGGAGCTGTTTTTT,CASSLPWSGELFF
11,TRBJ1-5,NA,NA,TRBV30,TGTGCCTGGAGTAACGGTCAGCCCCAGCATTTT,CAWSNGQPQHF
13,TRBJ2-2,NA,NA,TRBV7-9,TGTGCCAGCAGACAAGTTGGGGCTGGGGAGCTGTTTTTT,CASRQVGAGELFF